This T cell receptor beta chain was captured by sequencing in a study of cytomegalovirus exposure and HLA in healthy donors. Study-level information: Unique TCRs from HLA-typed donors, roughly 89 million of them, were held in an early data release. Overall study results and limits: Whilst most TCR sequences proved rare, a subset of public TCRs occurred across many donors. Across donors, sequencing depth was assumed by presence/absence analyses to be roughly uniform.

On this clone: Its cognate antigen is unknown.

PCR employed 60 Vbeta and 13 Jbeta primers. This table comes from immunoSEQ multiplex PCR, and its TCRdb copy is limited to in-frame clones, with some not included. This repertoire shows about 95,000 clones, around 75% found once; its top ten account for approximately 11%. The CDR3 is made up of 14 amino acids. Germline-derived CDR1 and CDR2 are MNHNS and SASEGT. V dropped 3 bases and J dropped 0 bases, with 8 bases sitting between them. Input material: PBMCs. The receptor was isolated from a man in his late teens or twenties in good health and CMV-seropositive. The rearrangement joins TRBV6-1 to TRBJ1-1, with D possibly TRBD1 on 6 matching bases. CDR3: CASSETGVNTEAFF. CDR3 DNA: TGTGCCAGCAGTGAGACAGGAGTGAACACTGAAGCTTTCTTT.